The 7 T cell receptor beta chains reported below all come from one sample, sequenced in a study of T cells expressing NK-cell markers. TCRdb reworked the 5' RACE reads into one entry per CDR3 protein, no DNA. The sample data list 400,000 to 500,000 distinct CDR3 sequences. Sequencing was performed on blood T cells: a sorted CD56 or NKG2C T cell subset, CD4+ or CD8+ T cells, or bulk PBMC T cells (not recorded which). The receptor source for this set is a woman aged 18 to 75 in good health.

The rearrangement joins TRBV7-3 to TRBJ2-7; with no DNA, the TCRdb D assignment of TRBD2 cannot be verified. CDR3 length equals 15 residues. The germline V gene encodes CDR1 SGHTA and CDR2 FQGTGA. CDR3 region: CASSPGRDGSYEQYF.

The rearrangement links TRBV5-6 to TRBJ1-6; there is no DNA to check the TCRdb D call of TRBD1. The CDR3 runs 16 residues. The V gene's germline CDR1 is SGHDT and CDR2 YYEEEE. CDR3 amino acids: CASSPGGFSYNSPLHF.

The chain recombines TRBV5-1 with TRBJ1-5; TCRdb names TRBD1, which stays unverified in the absence of DNA. Germline V CDR1 and CDR2: SGHRS, YFSETQ. CDR3 length: 16 residues. CDR3 sequence reads: CASSLGTGNSNQPQHF.

The chain employs TRBV20-1 and TRBJ1-5. Germline CDR1 and CDR2: DFQATT and SNEGSKA (reference sequence). The CDR3 has 13 amino acids. CDR3: CSARTESNQPQHF.

The chain couples TRBV6-5 to TRBJ1-2. This CDR3 has 14 amino acids. Germline CDR1 is MNHEY and CDR2 is SVGAGI. CDR3 in amino acids: CASSYLGKREGYTF.

The rearrangement uses TRBV18 and TRBJ2-5; as DNA is missing, the TRBD2 call by TCRdb cannot be tested. The germline CDR1 and CDR2 sequences are KGHSH and LQKENI. There are 17 residues in the CDR3. The CDR3 spells CASSPLPSGSHAETQYF.

V gene TRBV7-3 combines with J gene TRBJ2-2; TCRdb's D gene call, TRBD1, goes unchecked for lack of DNA. The CDR3 totals 14 residues. Germline V CDR1 and CDR2: SGHTA, FQGTGA. CDR3 amino acids: CASDPGTGTGELFF.